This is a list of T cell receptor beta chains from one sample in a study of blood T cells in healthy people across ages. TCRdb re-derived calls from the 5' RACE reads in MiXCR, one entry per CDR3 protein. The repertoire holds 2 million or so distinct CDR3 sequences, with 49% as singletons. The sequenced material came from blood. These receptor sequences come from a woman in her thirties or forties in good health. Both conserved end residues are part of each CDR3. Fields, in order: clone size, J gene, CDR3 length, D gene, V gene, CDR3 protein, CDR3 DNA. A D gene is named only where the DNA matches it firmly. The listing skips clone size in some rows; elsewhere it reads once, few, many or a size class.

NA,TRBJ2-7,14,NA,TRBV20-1,CSAREGRQPYEQYF,TGCAGTGCTAGAGAGGGCAGGCAGCCCTACGAGCAGTACTTC
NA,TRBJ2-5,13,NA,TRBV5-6,CASSVGIRETQYF,TGTGCCAGCAGCGTCGGGATTCGGGAGACCCAGTACTTC
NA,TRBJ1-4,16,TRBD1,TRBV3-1,CASSQVGWDRGEKLFF,TGTGCCAGCAGCCAAGTAGGATGGGACAGGGGTGAAAAACTGTTTTTT
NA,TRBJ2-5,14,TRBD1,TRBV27,CASSNRGRRETQYF,TGTGCCAGCAGCAACAGGGGGCGGAGGGAGACCCAGTACTTC
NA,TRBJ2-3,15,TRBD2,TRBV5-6,CASTLGGGGTDTQYF,TGTGCCAGCACCTTGGGGGGGGGAGGCACAGATACGCAGTATTTT
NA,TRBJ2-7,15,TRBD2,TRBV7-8,CASSDSGGSTYEQYF,TGTGCCAGCAGCGATAGCGGGGGCTCCACCTACGAGCAGTACTTC
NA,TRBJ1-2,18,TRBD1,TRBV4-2,CASSQSTGPPTGNYGYTF,TGTGCCAGCAGCCAATCGACAGGGCCGCCGACGGGAAACTATGGCTACACCTTC
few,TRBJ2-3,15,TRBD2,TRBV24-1,CATGLAGRSTDTQYF,TGTGCCACTGGACTAGCGGGGAGAAGCACAGATACGCAGTATTTT
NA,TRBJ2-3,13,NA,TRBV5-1,CASSDRQADTQYF,TGCGCCAGCAGCGACCGACAGGCAGATACGCAGTATTTT
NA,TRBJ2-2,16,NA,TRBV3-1,CASSQDPPTNTGELFF,TGTGCCAGCAGCCAAGATCCGCCAACCAACACCGGGGAGCTGTTTTTT
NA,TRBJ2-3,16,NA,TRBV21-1,CASSDKDREGTDTQYF,TGTGCCAGCAGCGACAAGGACAGGGAGGGCACAGATACGCAGTATTTT
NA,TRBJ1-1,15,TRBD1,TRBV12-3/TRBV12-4,CASTVGQGSTAEAFF,TGTGCCAGCACCGTCGGACAGGGTTCGACGGCTGAAGCTTTCTTT
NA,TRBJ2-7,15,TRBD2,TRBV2,CASNGRAQGRYEQYF,TGTGCCAGCAACGGGAGGGCGCAGGGAAGGTACGAGCAGTACTTC
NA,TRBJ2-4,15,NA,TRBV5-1,CASSPGRGTRNIQYF,TGCGCCAGCAGCCCCGGGCGCGGGACAAGGAACATTCAGTACTTC
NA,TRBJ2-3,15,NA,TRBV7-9,CASSLLGAFSDTQYF,TGTGCCAGCAGCTTACTGGGGGCGTTCTCGGATACGCAGTATTTT
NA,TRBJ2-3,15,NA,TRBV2,CASAGNSVPLDTQYF,TGTGCCAGCGCCGGGAATAGCGTCCCGCTGGATACGCAGTATTTT
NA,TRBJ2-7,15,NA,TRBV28,CASSLGGIRSYEQYF,TGTGCCAGCAGTTTAGGGGGAATAAGGTCCTACGAGCAGTACTTC
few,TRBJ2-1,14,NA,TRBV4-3,CASSQDSGAYGQFF,TGCGCCAGCAGCCAAGATTCCGGGGCCTACGGTCAGTTCTTC
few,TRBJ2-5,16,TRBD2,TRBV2,CASSERGGTGGETQYF,TGTGCCAGCAGTGAACGAGGCGGCACCGGGGGGGAGACCCAGTACTTC
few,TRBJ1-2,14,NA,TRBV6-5,CASSYEGGDYGYTF,TGTGCCAGCAGTTACGAAGGGGGAGACTATGGCTACACCTTC
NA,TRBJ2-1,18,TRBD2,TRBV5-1,CASSLAVLGGGGVNEQFF,TGCGCCAGCAGCTTGGCCGTGTTGGGCGGGGGAGGCGTAAATGAGCAGTTCTTC
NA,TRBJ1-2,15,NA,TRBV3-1,CTSSKTDGINYGYTF,TGTACCAGCAGCAAGACCGACGGGATTAACTATGGCTACACCTTC